This T cell receptor beta chain is drawn from a study of beta chain features in type 1 diabetes. V lost 1 base to trimming and J lost 5 bases, with 14 bases between them. CDR3 length equals 15 residues. Germline loops: CDR1 SGHTA, CDR2 FQGNSA. This clone came up a few times. The antigen is unknown. Study results and caveats: Shortening of TCRB CDR3s, moderate but significant, appeared in all four CD4+ subsets of Type 1 diabetes patients.

Expressed TCRB transcripts were sequenced after all isolated RNA was converted to cDNA. The repertoire was sequenced with immunoSEQ multiplex PCR; TCRdb's copy has only in-frame clones and lacks some. The sample carries under 300,000 clones, roughly 30% recorded once. The clonotype was recovered from a young man in good health. Sequencing was done on a sample of central memory CD4+ T cells from blood. The V gene is TRBV7-2, the J gene TRBJ2-5; D may be TRBD2 (6 bases). CDR3 loop: CASSLVAGRVETQYF. The CDR3 DNA follows: TGTGCCAGCAGCTTAGTTGCGGGGCGGGTTGAGACCCAGTACTTC.